This T cell receptor (beta chain) was observed in a study of blood T cell repertoires in COVID-19. About the study: Researchers got acute and convalescent COVID-19 samples from the United States, Italy and Spain. T cells, B-cell-depleted T cells, or PBMCs provided the cDNA or gDNA that served as material.

The germline gives CDR1 LGHNT, CDR2 FRNRAP. Between the trimmed V and J ends, which lost 3 bases and 0 bases, there was a span of 18 bases. CDR3 length equals 17 residues. The authors' processing: Scientists estimated how many nucleated cells there were by amplifying reference gene primers. Measured with immunoSEQ multiplex PCR; TCRdb has only the in-frame clones, and not every one. D and trimming come from the DNA, and the V and J calls and clone size come from that table. The sample includes more than 65,000 clones, around 90% of them seen just once. Sequencing was performed on peripheral blood. The sequence derives from a human donor in a cohort sampled during active COVID-19. The chain uses TRBV12-5 and TRBJ2-7; weak D call: TRBD2 (5 bases). The CDR3 sequence is CASGLLAGAQSSYEQYF. CDR3 coding DNA: TGTGCTAGTGGTTTACTGGCGGGCGCACAAAGCTCCTACGAGCAGTACTTC.